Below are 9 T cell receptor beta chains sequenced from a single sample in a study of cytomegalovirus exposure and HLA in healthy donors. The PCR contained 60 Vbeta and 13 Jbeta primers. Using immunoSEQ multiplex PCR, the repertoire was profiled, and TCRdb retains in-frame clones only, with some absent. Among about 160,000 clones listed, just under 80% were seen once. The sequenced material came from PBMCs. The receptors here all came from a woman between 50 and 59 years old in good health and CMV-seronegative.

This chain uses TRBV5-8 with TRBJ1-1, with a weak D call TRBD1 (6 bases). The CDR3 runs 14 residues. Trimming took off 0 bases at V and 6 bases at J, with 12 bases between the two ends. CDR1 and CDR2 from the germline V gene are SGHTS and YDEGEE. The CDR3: CASSLGDRTSEAFF. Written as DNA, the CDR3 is TGTGCCAGCAGCTTGGGAGACAGGACTTCTGAAGCTTTCTTT. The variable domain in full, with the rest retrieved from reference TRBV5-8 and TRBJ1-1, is EAGVTQSPTHLIKTRGQQATLRCSPISGHTSVYWYQQALGLGLQFLLWYDEGEERNRGNFPPRFSGRQFPNYSSELNVNALELEDSALYLCASSLGDRTSEAFFGQGTRLTVV.

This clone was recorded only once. CDR3 residues: CASSLWDRRASGRINEQFF. For the CDR3, the DNA is TGTGCCAGCAGCTTATGGGACAGGCGAGCTAGCGGGAGGATCAATGAGCAGTTCTTC. The chain is built from TRBV7-8 and TRBJ2-1; 11 bases map to TRBD2. From germline, CDR1 is SGHVS and CDR2 FQNEAQ. V lost 2 bases to trimming and J lost 6 bases; unmatched junction nucleotides: 15. This CDR3 contains 19 residues.

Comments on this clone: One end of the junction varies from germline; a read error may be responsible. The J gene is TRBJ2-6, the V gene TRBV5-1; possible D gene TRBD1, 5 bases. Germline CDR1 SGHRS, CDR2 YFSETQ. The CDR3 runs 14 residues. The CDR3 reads CASRGLSGASVLTF. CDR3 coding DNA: TGCGCCAGCAGAGGTCTCTCTGGGGCCAGCGTCCTGACTTTC.

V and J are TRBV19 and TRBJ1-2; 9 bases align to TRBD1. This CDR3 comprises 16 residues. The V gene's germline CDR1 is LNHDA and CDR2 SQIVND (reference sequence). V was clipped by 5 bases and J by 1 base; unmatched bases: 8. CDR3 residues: CASSSGTGNRNYGYTF. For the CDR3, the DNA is TGTGCCAGTAGTTCCGGGACAGGGAATCGTAACTATGGCTACACCTTC. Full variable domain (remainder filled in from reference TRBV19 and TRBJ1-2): DGGITQSPKYLFRKEGQNVTLSCEQNLNHDAMYWYRQDPGQGLRLIYYSQIVNDFQKGDIAEGYSVSREKKESFPLTVTSAQKNPTAFYLCASSSGTGNRNYGYTFGSGTRLTVV.

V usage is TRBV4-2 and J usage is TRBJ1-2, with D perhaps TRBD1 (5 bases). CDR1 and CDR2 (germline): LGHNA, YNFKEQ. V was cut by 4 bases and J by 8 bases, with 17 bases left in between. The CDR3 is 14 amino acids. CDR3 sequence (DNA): TGTGCCAGCAGCCCCCGGGGGGAGGGTGGAGGCTACACCTTC. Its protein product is CASSPRGEGGGYTF.

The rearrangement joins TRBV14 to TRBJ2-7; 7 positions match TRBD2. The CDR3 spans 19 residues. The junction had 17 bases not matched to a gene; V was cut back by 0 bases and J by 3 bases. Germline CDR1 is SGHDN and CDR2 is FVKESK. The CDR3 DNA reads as TGTGCCAGCAGCCAAGATGGGAGGGGACCCCAGTCGTTTCGCTACGAGCAGTACTTC. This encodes CASSQDGRGPQSFRYEQYF.

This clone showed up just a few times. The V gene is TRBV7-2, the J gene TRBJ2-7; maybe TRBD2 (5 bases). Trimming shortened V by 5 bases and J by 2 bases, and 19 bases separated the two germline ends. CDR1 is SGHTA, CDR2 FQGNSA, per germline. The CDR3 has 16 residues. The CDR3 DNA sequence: TGTGCCAGCAGCCCACTTCCAGGAGGACCAGCCTACGAGCAGTACTTC. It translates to CASSPLPGGPAYEQYF.

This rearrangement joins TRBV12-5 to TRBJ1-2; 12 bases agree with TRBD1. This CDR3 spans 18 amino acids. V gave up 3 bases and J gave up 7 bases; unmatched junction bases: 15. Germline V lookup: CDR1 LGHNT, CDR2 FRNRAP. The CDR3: CASGFDNLTGTGGFGYTF. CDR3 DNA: TGTGCTAGTGGTTTCGACAACCTTACCGGGACAGGGGGCTTTGGCTACACCTTC.

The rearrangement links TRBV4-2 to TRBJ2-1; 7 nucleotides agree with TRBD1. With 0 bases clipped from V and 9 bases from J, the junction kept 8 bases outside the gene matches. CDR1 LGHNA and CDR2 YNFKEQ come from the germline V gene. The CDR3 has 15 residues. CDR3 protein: CASSQDGDRRGEQFF. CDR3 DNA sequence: TGTGCCAGCAGCCAAGATGGGGACAGAAGGGGTGAGCAGTTCTTC.